The 9 T cell receptor beta chains presented below share a single source sample, sequenced in a study of blood T cell repertoires in COVID-19. This table comes from immunoSEQ multiplex PCR, and its TCRdb copy is limited to in-frame clones, with some not included. Found here are roughly 300,000 clones, roughly nine tenths of them singletons; the top ten hold more than 1%. What was sequenced was PBMCs or T cells enriched from blood (not recorded which). The source of these receptors is a woman aged 30 to 39 who had recovered from COVID-19.

The rearrangement joins TRBV5-1 to TRBJ1-3, with 8 bases matching TRBD1. This CDR3 has 14 residues. In germline, CDR1 is SGHRS, CDR2 YFSETQ. V gave up 4 bases and J gave up 2 bases; unmatched junction bases: 2. The CDR3: CASSEGQAGNTIYF. The CDR3 coding sequence is TGCGCCAGCAGCGAGGGACAGGCTGGAAACACCATATATTTT.

This clone was counted once. The chain links TRBV29-1 to TRBJ1-4; 7 nucleotides line up with TRBD1. Germline lookup yields CDR1 SQVTM and CDR2 ANQGSEA. CDR3 length equals 15 residues. Germline trimming cut 7 bases from V and 9 bases from J; bases unmatched to any gene: 17. CDR3 region: CSARTQGTVGKKLFF. The CDR3 DNA follows: TGCAGCGCAAGAACGCAGGGGACAGTAGGGAAAAAACTGTTTTTT.

This chain joins TRBV5-1 and TRBJ2-3, with a possible D match to TRBD2 (6 bases). Germline lookup yields CDR1 SGHRS and CDR2 YFSETQ. Trimming pared 2 bases from V and 1 base from J, leaving 11 bases between. The CDR3 extends over 15 amino acids. The CDR3 DNA follows: TGCGCCAGCAGCTTTAGGAGGGGCGGCACAGATACGCAGTATTTT. This encodes CASSFRRGGTDTQYF.

The chain links TRBV7-6 to TRBJ1-6; D is unresolved. CDR1 and CDR2 from the germline V gene are SGHVS and FNYEAQ. The V end was cut by 5 bases, the J end by 7 bases, with 9 bases between. CDR3 length: 13 amino acids. The CDR3 reads CASSPGINSPLHF. CDR3 bases: TGTGCCAGCAGCCCGGGGATAAATTCACCCCTCCACTTT.

The chain has TRBV12-3 or TRBV12-4 and TRBJ2-7; 7 nucleotides agree with TRBD1. CDR3 length equals 12 residues. V lost 5 bases to trimming and J lost 5 bases; unmatched junction nucleotides: 3. The CDR3 protein is CASSHRGHEQYF. The DNA of the CDR3 is TGTGCCAGCAGTCACAGGGGCCACGAGCAGTACTTC.

The genes are TRBV5-1 and TRBJ2-4, with TRBD1 matching over 9 bases. Per germline, CDR1 SGHRS and CDR2 YFSETQ. With 1 base clipped from V and 8 bases from J, the junction kept 7 bases outside the gene matches. This CDR3 contains 15 residues. CDR3 DNA: TGCGCCAGCAGCTTGAGAGGGACAGGGAGGGACATTCAGTACTTC. Translating it yields CASSLRGTGRDIQYF.

The chain uses TRBV28 and TRBJ1-2, with a weak D call TRBD1 (5 bases). Germline V gene lookup returns CDR1 MDHEN and CDR2 SYDVKM. The CDR3 runs to 16 residues. The ends were cut back, 1 base at V and 0 bases at J, with 12 bases in the middle. The DNA of the CDR3 is TGTGCCAGCAGTTTATTGGACACTTCTACTAACTATGGCTACACCTTC. Its translation: CASSLLDTSTNYGYTF.

This clone has only one observation. The rearrangement joins TRBV20-1 to TRBJ1-2, with 8 bases aligning to TRBD1. The CDR3 totals 13 residues. V trimming: 3 bases; J trimming: 8 bases; junction bases outside the gene matches: 8. Germline V gene sequence: CDR1 DFQATT, CDR2 SNEGSKA (reference sequence). CDR3 sequence (DNA): TGCAGTGCTAGTATGGGGACAGGCTCAGGCTACACCTTC. It yields the protein CSASMGTGSGYTF.

The chain has TRBV6-1 and TRBJ2-3, with TRBD2 as a possible D gene (5 bases). V was shortened by 3 bases and J by 1 base, with 14 bases between the two germline ends. CDR1 MNHNS and CDR2 SASEGT come from the germline V gene. CDR3 size: 16 residues. In nucleotides, the CDR3 is TGTGCCAGCAGTGATAGACGGGATATGGGCACAGATACGCAGTATTTT. This codes for CASSDRRDMGTDTQYF.